This TCR beta chain was recorded in a study of T cells in Graves' hyperthyroidism and ophthalmopathy. Study-level results: Before onset, ophthalmopathy was predicted by the model a median roughly six months earlier.

Patients with uncontrolled infections, other autoimmune diseases, pregnancy or lactation were excluded. In the case of this clonotype: The target antigen is unknown.

Trimming left V 6 bases short and J 1 base short, with 9 bases between. The V gene's germline CDR1 is LNHDA and CDR2 SQIVND (reference sequence). CDR3 length: 13 amino acids. Amplified TCR beta CDR3 regions came from RNA transcripts. RT-PCR in the first round (using the HTBI primer set) targeted the TCR CDR3. TCRdb independently ran MiXCR on the multiplex PCR reads; one entry per CDR3 protein. This sample has 300,000 or so distinct CDR3 sequences, with 18% found just once. The sequenced sample was blood. The chain carries TRBV19 and TRBJ1-1; maybe TRBD1 (6 bases). The sequence was obtained from a woman in her 50s with Graves' hyperthyroidism. The CDR3 DNA sequence: TGTGCCAGTAGCGGACAGTCGAACACTGAAGCTTTCTTT. This sequence encodes CASSGQSNTEAFF. Variable domain in full (rest from reference TRBV19 and TRBJ1-1): DGGITQSPKYLFRKEGQNVTLSCEQNLNHDAMYWYRQDPGQGLRLIYYSQIVNDFQKGDIAEGYSVSREKKESFPLTVTSAQKNPTAFYLCASSGQSNTEAFFGQGTRLTVV.